What follows are 30 T cell receptor beta chains derived from one specimen sequenced in a study of T-cell reconstitution after alpha-beta-depleted transplantation in children. Unique molecular identifiers were used in preparing the TCRbeta library. A single record per CDR3 protein comes from TCRdb applying MiXCR to the PCR reads. Of 490,000 or so distinct CDR3 sequences listed, around an eighth are singletons. Specimen: PBMCs from the stem cell graft donor, collected from the stem cell graft. The receptors shown here come from a human donor who donated a stem cell graft to a child with combined immunodeficiency.

The rearrangement joins TRBV11-3 to TRBJ2-7, with D hard to call. Germline-derived CDR1 and CDR2 are SGHNT and YENEEA. The ends were cut back, 3 bases at V and 6 bases at J, with 12 bases in the middle. The CDR3 extends over 13 amino acids. In DNA form, the CDR3 reads TGTGCCAGCAGCTTGGAGCTTTGGGGCGAGCAGTACTTC. This codes for CASSLELWGEQYF.

The chain joins TRBV19 to TRBJ2-7; 7 bases line up with TRBD1. V gave up 6 bases and J gave up 1 base; unmatched junction bases: 9. Germline loops: CDR1 LNHDA, CDR2 SQIVND (reference sequence). The CDR3 loop spans 15 amino acids. The CDR3 coding sequence is TGTGCCAGTAGCCAGGACAGGTTTGGATCCTACGAGCAGTACTTC. Translation: CASSQDRFGSYEQYF.

This clonotype was seen only a few times. V gene TRBV25-1 combines with J gene TRBJ2-3, with 13 bases lining up with TRBD2. The V gene end was trimmed by 10 bases and the J gene end by 5 bases; junction bases not matched to a gene: 9. This CDR3 comprises 15 residues. Germline CDR1 reads MGHDK; CDR2 reads SYGVNS. CDR3 coding DNA: TGTGCCACCACGACTAGCGGGAGGTCCGAAGATACGCAGTATTTT. It yields the protein CATTTSGRSEDTQYF. The whole variable domain, remainder taken from reference TRBV25-1 and TRBJ2-3, is EADIYQTPRYLVIGTGKKITLECSQTMGHDKMYWYQQDPGMELHLIHYSYGVNSTEKGDLSSESTVSRIRTEHFPLTLESARPSHTSQYLCATTTSGRSEDTQYFGPGTRLTVL.

This clonotype has ten or more counts. CDR3 DNA: TGTGCCATCAGTGACCAAAGGGGGAGGACCTACGAGCAGTACTTC. It yields the protein CAISDQRGRTYEQYF. V is TRBV10-3 and J is TRBJ2-7, with D perhaps matching TRBD1 or TRBD2 (6 bases each). The V end was cut by 3 bases, the J end by 2 bases, with 14 bases between. The CDR3 sequence is 15 residues long. The germline CDR1 and CDR2 sequences are ENHRY and SYGVKD.

V usage is TRBV14 and J usage is TRBJ2-1; a weak D match, TRBD2 (6 bases). The CDR3 has 14 amino acids. CDR1 and CDR2 from the germline V gene are SGHDN and FVKESK. Trimming removed 1 base at V and 10 bases at J, with 14 bases between. This chain's CDR3 is CASSQGGGRVEQFF. The CDR3 nucleotides are TGTGCCAGCAGCCAAGGGGGAGGCAGGGTGGAGCAGTTCTTC.

For the CDR3, the DNA is TGTGCCAGCAGCCGCAACCCGGGACAGGCTAACTACGAGCAGTACTTC. It codes for CASSRNPGQANYEQYF. V and J are TRBV7-9 and TRBJ2-7, with TRBD1 matching 8 bases. Per the germline V gene, CDR1 is SEHNR and CDR2 is FQNEAQ (reference sequence). With 5 bases clipped from V and 3 bases from J, the junction kept 12 bases outside the gene matches. The CDR3 length is 16 residues. The whole variable domain, remainder taken from reference TRBV7-9 and TRBJ2-7, is DTGVSQNPRHKITKRGQNVTFRCDPISEHNRLYWYRQTLGQGPEFLTYFQNEAQLEKSRLLSDRFSAERPKGSFSTLEIQRTEQGDSAMYLCASSRNPGQANYEQYFGPGTRLTVT.

This rearrangement joins TRBV5-4 to TRBJ2-3; D is tentatively TRBD1 or TRBD2 (6 bases each). In germline, CDR1 is SGHNT, CDR2 YYREEE (reference sequence). CDR3 length: 15 amino acids. V was trimmed by 2 bases and J by 1 base, leaving 11 bases between them. CDR3 coding DNA: TGTGCCAGCAGCTTACCCGGGGGCGGCACAGATACGCAGTATTTT. Translated, it gives CASSLPGGGTDTQYF. Full variable domain (rest looked up from reference TRBV5-4 and TRBJ2-3): ETGVTQSPTHLIKTRGQQVTLRCSSQSGHNTVSWYQQALGQGPQFIFQYYREEENGRGNFPPRFSGLQFPNYSSELNVNALELDDSALYLCASSLPGGGTDTQYFGPGTRLTVL.

The genes are TRBV15 and TRBJ2-1, with a weak D call TRBD1 (6 bases). The CDR3 extends over 15 amino acids. Germline V gene lookup returns CDR1 LNHNV and CDR2 YYDKDF (reference sequence). V lost 3 bases and J lost 5, with 14 bases in between. Here the CDR3 reads CATSSFGTPNNEQFF. The CDR3 DNA reads as TGTGCCACCAGCAGCTTCGGGACACCTAACAATGAGCAGTTCTTC.

This rearrangement joins TRBV7-8 to TRBJ2-1, with 10 nucleotides matching TRBD2. Germline lookup yields CDR1 SGHVS and CDR2 FQNEAQ. The CDR3 totals 17 residues. With 4 bases clipped from V and 6 bases from J, the junction kept 12 bases outside the gene matches. The CDR3 spells CASSSPEREGLSNEQFF. The CDR3, as DNA: TGTGCCAGCAGCTCCCCCGAGCGGGAGGGCCTCTCCAATGAGCAGTTCTTC. The full variable domain, rest sourced from reference TRBV7-8 and TRBJ2-1, is GAGVSQSPRYKVAKRGQDVALRCDPISGHVSLFWYQQALGQGPEFLTYFQNEAQLDKSGLPSDRFFAERPEGSVSTLKIQRTQQEDSAVYLCASSSPEREGLSNEQFFGPGTRLTVL.

This clonotype occurred a few times. V gene TRBV24-1 combines with J gene TRBJ1-1; D perhaps matches TRBD1 (6 bases). CDR3 length equals 14 residues. V was pared by 8 bases and J by 3 bases, with 15 bases between. Germline lookup yields CDR1 KGHDR and CDR2 SFDVKD. Here the CDR3 DNA reads TGTGCCACCAAAGAACAGGGTCGGTACACTGAAGCTTTCTTT. It encodes CATKEQGRYTEAFF.

The V and J genes are TRBV12-3 or TRBV12-4 and TRBJ2-7; the match to TRBD1 covers 7 bases. The length of the CDR3 is 14 residues. The ends lost 3 bases at V and 3 bases at J; junction bases unmatched: 5. CDR3 coding DNA: TGTGCCAGCAGTTTGACAGGGTTGGGCTACGAGCAGTACTTC. This translates into CASSLTGLGYEQYF.

In this sample, this clonotype turned up a few times. The chain has TRBV18 and TRBJ2-7; D is undetermined. Germline-derived CDR1 and CDR2 are KGHSH and LQKENI. Between the trimmed V and J ends, which lost 3 bases and 0 bases, there was a span of 12 bases. The CDR3 is 15 residues long. CDR3 nucleotide sequence: TGTGCCAGCTCACCTTCGTCAGCAAGCTCCTACGAGCAGTACTTC. Protein product: CASSPSSASSYEQYF.

V and J are TRBV15 and TRBJ1-5, with 11 bases that match TRBD1. The V gene end was trimmed by 4 bases and the J gene end by 5 bases; junction bases not matched to a gene: 7. Germline V CDR1 and CDR2: LNHNV, YYDKDF (reference sequence). The CDR3 is made up of 16 amino acids. The CDR3 DNA reads TGTGCCACCAGCAAAAGGGGACAGGGGGTCGATCAGCCCCAGCATTTT. Encoded protein: CATSKRGQGVDQPQHF. The variable domain in full, with the rest retrieved from reference TRBV15 and TRBJ1-5, is DAMVIQNPRYQVTQFGKPVTLSCSQTLNHNVMYWYQQKSSQAPKLLFHYYDKDFNNEADTPDNFQSRRPNTSFCFLDIRSPGLGDTAMYLCATSKRGQGVDQPQHFGDGTRLSIL.

This clonotype was seen many times. This chain links TRBV9 with TRBJ2-3; D call uncertain. The V end lost 0 bases, the J end lost 8 bases, and 10 bases lay between the germline ends. The CDR3 runs 13 residues. Germline CDR1 is SGDLS and CDR2 is YYNGEE. CDR3 amino acids: CASSVGDLGTQYF. CDR3 nucleotide sequence: TGTGCCAGCAGCGTAGGGGATTTGGGTACGCAGTATTTT. The whole variable domain, filled in from reference TRBV9 and TRBJ2-3, reads DSGVTQTPKHLITATGQRVTLRCSPRSGDLSVYWYQQSLDQGLQFLIQYYNGEERAKGNILERFSAQQFPDLHSELNLSSLELGDSALYFCASSVGDLGTQYFGPGTRLTVL.

There are a few counts of this clonotype. The chain has TRBV5-1 and TRBJ2-3; D is ambiguous. The germline V and J ends were trimmed by 0 bases and 2 bases, with 7 bases remaining between them. Germline V gene sequence: CDR1 SGHRS, CDR2 YFSETQ. This CDR3 region has 14 residues. CDR3 nucleotide sequence: TGCGCCAGCAGCTTGGATGCAGACACAGATACGCAGTATTTT. Protein product: CASSLDADTDTQYF.

This clonotype occurred a few times. The CDR3 DNA follows: TGTGCCAGCTCACCACGCTGGACAGGGATCACAGATACGCAGTATTTT. This gives the protein CASSPRWTGITDTQYF. V gene TRBV18 combines with J gene TRBJ2-3, with TRBD1 identical over 8 bases. Germline V gene data show CDR1 as KGHSH and CDR2 as LQKENI. The CDR3 runs to 16 residues. V lost 1 base and J lost 2; bases outside the gene matches: 5.

The count of this clonotype is one. This chain links TRBV20-1 with TRBJ2-3; possible D gene TRBD2, 5 bases. This CDR3 comprises 14 residues. The ends were cut back, 5 bases at V and 3 bases at J, with 15 bases in the middle. The V gene's germline CDR1 is DFQATT and CDR2 SNEGSKA (reference sequence). The CDR3 loop is CSAPPGVATDTQYF. CDR3 bases: TGCAGTGCTCCACCCGGGGTGGCAACAGATACGCAGTATTTT.

This clonotype was picked up many times. The chain is built from TRBV12-3 or TRBV12-4 and TRBJ2-2; D gene uncertain. There are 14 residues in the CDR3. Trimming removed 2 bases at V and 5 bases at J, with 9 bases between. This CDR3 is CASSLNTPTGELFF. DNA for the CDR3: TGTGCCAGCAGTTTAAACACCCCGACCGGGGAGCTGTTTTTT.

This clonotype has a handful of counts. V is TRBV11-1 and J is TRBJ2-1, with D possibly TRBD2 on 7 matching bases. The CDR3 length is 17 residues. V was cut by 8 bases and J by 3 bases, with 23 bases left in between. The germline V gene encodes CDR1 SGHAT and CDR2 FQDESV (reference sequence). The CDR3 region is CASATVGVGGLYNEQFF. CDR3 nucleotide sequence: TGTGCCAGCGCCACAGTCGGGGTGGGGGGGCTCTACAATGAGCAGTTCTTC.

This clonotype was seen a handful of times. The rearrangement joins TRBV2 to TRBJ2-5; 13 bases line up with TRBD2. V was pared by 5 bases and J by 4 bases, with 7 bases of the junction left unmatched. This CDR3 spans 16 amino acids. The germline gives CDR1 SNHLY, CDR2 FYNNEI. The CDR3 loop is CASSKEGLAGSETQYF. In DNA form, the CDR3 reads TGTGCCAGCAGTAAAGAGGGACTAGCGGGATCAGAGACCCAGTACTTC.

The V and J genes are TRBV20-1 and TRBJ2-5; 8 positions match TRBD1. CDR3 size: 14 residues. The germline CDR1 and CDR2 sequences are DFQATT and SNEGSKA (reference sequence). V lost 3 bases to trimming and J lost 3 bases; unmatched junction nucleotides: 6. CDR3 sequence reads: CSASTGGREETQYF. The CDR3 DNA sequence: TGCAGTGCTAGCACAGGGGGGCGGGAAGAGACCCAGTACTTC.

The chain couples TRBV7-2 to TRBJ1-5; possibly TRBD1 for D (6 bases). CDR3 length equals 14 residues. CDR1 and CDR2 (germline): SGHTA, FQGNSA. Trimming took off 3 bases at V and 6 bases at J, with 12 bases between the two ends. In nucleotides, the CDR3 is TGTGCCAGCAGCTTGCGGGGGGCCGGTCAGCCCCAGCATTTT. It yields the protein CASSLRGAGQPQHF.

This clonotype was counted only a few times. V and J are TRBV29-1 and TRBJ1-4; 7 bases are shared with TRBD1. With 4 bases clipped from V and 8 bases from J, the junction kept 4 bases outside the gene matches. The CDR3 has 12 residues. Per the germline V gene, CDR1 is SQVTM and CDR2 is ANQGSEA. The CDR3 sequence is CSVAQGGEKLFF. The CDR3 DNA follows: TGCAGCGTTGCTCAGGGGGGAGAAAAACTGTTTTTT.

This clonotype was detected ten times or more. This rearrangement joins TRBV29-1 to TRBJ2-7; 8 nucleotides align to TRBD2. CDR3 length equals 14 residues. The germline V gene has CDR1 SQVTM and CDR2 ANQGSEA. With V trimmed by 5 bases and J by 2 bases, 8 bases remained unmatched. The CDR3 reads CSVSLLAEPYEQYF. For the CDR3, the DNA is TGCAGCGTTAGTTTACTAGCGGAGCCCTACGAGCAGTACTTC.

This clonotype showed up just a few times. The chain employs TRBV2 and TRBJ2-1; no clear D. Germline values: CDR1 SNHLY, CDR2 FYNNEI. V lost 3 bases and J 7 bases, leaving 19 bases between the germline ends. The CDR3 spans 16 residues. The CDR3 nucleotides are TGTGCCAGCAGTGAGGCCGGGCCTAATTATGGGAATGAGCAGTTCTTC. Protein product: CASSEAGPNYGNEQFF.

This clonotype has at least ten counts. The gene calls are TRBV7-3 and TRBJ2-1; 8 bases are shared with TRBD2. The junction had 9 bases not matched to a gene; V was cut back by 5 bases and J by 3 bases. The CDR3 totals 16 residues. Germline CDR1 reads SGHTA; CDR2 reads FQGTGA. CDR3 DNA: TGTGCCAGCAGCCACCAAGCGGGGGCCAGCTACAATGAGCAGTTCTTC. Translating it yields CASSHQAGASYNEQFF.

This clonotype was observed many times. This rearrangement joins TRBV12-3 or TRBV12-4 to TRBJ2-7; TRBD2 matches 9 bases. V shed 5 bases and J 4 bases; nucleotides not matched to a gene: 6. The CDR3 has 14 residues. The CDR3 sequence is CASSISGGGYEQYF. CDR3 sequence (DNA): TGTGCCAGCAGTATTAGCGGGGGAGGGTACGAGCAGTACTTC.

This clonotype was seen at least ten times. The chain combines TRBV29-1 with TRBJ2-2; TRBD2 agrees at 7 bases. The CDR3 contains 13 residues. Germline assignment: CDR1 SQVTM and CDR2 ANQGSEA. V was clipped by 1 base and J by 6 bases; unmatched bases: 2. CDR3 sequence: CSVEAGGPGELFF. The CDR3 nucleotides read TGCAGCGTTGAAGCGGGAGGCCCCGGGGAGCTGTTTTTT.

This clonotype was observed a few times. This sequence joins TRBV10-3 and TRBJ1-1; D not resolved. V dropped 4 bases and J dropped 4 bases, with 10 bases sitting between them. The CDR3 is made up of 13 amino acids. From germline, CDR1 is ENHRY and CDR2 SYGVKD. This chain's CDR3 is CAISVRVGTEAFF. CDR3 in DNA: TGTGCCATCAGTGTAAGGGTGGGCACTGAAGCTTTCTTT.

The sample holds many counts of this clonotype. The chain joins TRBV5-1 to TRBJ1-1; 8 positions agree with TRBD1. The CDR3 is made up of 14 amino acids. CDR1 SGHRS and CDR2 YFSETQ come from the germline V gene. With 4 bases clipped from V and 3 bases from J, the junction kept 5 bases outside the gene matches. CDR3 sequence: CASSPRQGYTEAFF. The DNA for the CDR3 is TGCGCCAGCAGCCCCCGACAGGGGTACACTGAAGCTTTCTTT.